The 9 T cell receptor beta chains below were found in one sample sequenced in a study of blood T cell repertoires in COVID-19. Clones were read by immunoSEQ multiplex PCR, and TCRdb kept only the in-frame ones, dropping some. The top ten clones hold roughly 37% of a sample with about 35,000 clones, almost 85% of them seen once. Sequenced input: peripheral blood. All receptors come from a man older than 75 with active or convalescent COVID-19.

The V and J genes are TRBV19 and TRBJ1-1; tentatively, D is TRBD1 (5 bases). With 4 bases removed from V and 14 bases from J, the gap between germline ends came to 26 bases. Per germline, CDR1 LNHDA and CDR2 SQIVND (reference sequence). The CDR3 spans 15 residues. DNA for the CDR3: TGTGCCAGTAGTAGGGGGGGTAAGCAAGGCCCTACCTCCTTCTTT. Its protein product is CASSRGGKQGPTSFF.

V gene TRBV5-5 combines with J gene TRBJ2-5; 9 nucleotides match TRBD2. Germline V lookup: CDR1 SGHKS, CDR2 YYEKEE (reference sequence). This CDR3 contains 16 residues. Trimming took 4 bases from V and 5 from J; bases not matched to a gene: 12. The CDR3 bases are TGTGCCAGCAGCGGACCGACGACTAGCGGCAAGGAGACCCAGTACTTC. It yields the protein CASSGPTTSGKETQYF.

The J gene is TRBJ1-2, the V gene TRBV7-2; no firm D call. The V gene's germline CDR1 is SGHTA and CDR2 FQGNSA. The V end was cut by 0 bases, the J end by 8 bases, with 16 bases between. This CDR3 has 15 amino acids. The CDR3 nucleotides read TGTGCCAGCAGCTTAGCGTTCCGGTCCGTCAGGGGCTACACCTTC. Translating it yields CASSLAFRSVRGYTF. The full variable domain, its missing parts supplied by reference TRBV7-2 and TRBJ1-2, is GAGVSQSPSNKVTEKGKDVELRCDPISGHTALYWYRQSLGQGLEFLIYFQGNSAPDKSGLPSDRFSAERTGGSVSTLTIQRTQQEDSAVYLCASSLAFRSVRGYTFGSGTRLTVV.

The chain joins TRBV12-3 or TRBV12-4 to TRBJ2-7, with D uncertain. This CDR3 comprises 11 residues. V was pared by 3 bases and J by 6 bases, with 6 bases between. CDR3 region: CASSLSLEQYF. The CDR3 DNA is TGTGCCAGCAGTTTGTCCCTCGAGCAGTACTTC.

The rearrangement uses TRBV27 and TRBJ2-3; 8 bases match TRBD2. The CDR3 spans 15 residues. Per the germline V gene, CDR1 is MNHEY and CDR2 is SMNVEV (reference sequence). Trimming removed 3 bases from V and 3 bases from J; junction bases left unmatched: 5. CDR3 region: CASSFKGLGTDTQYF. The CDR3 nucleotides are TGTGCCAGCAGTTTCAAGGGACTAGGTACAGATACGCAGTATTTT.

This chain connects TRBV6-4 to TRBJ1-1; D might be TRBD1 (5 bases). There are 14 residues in the CDR3. The germline gives CDR1 MRHNA, CDR2 SNTAGT. V lost 5 bases, J lost 10 bases, and 20 bases lay in between. For the CDR3, the DNA is TGTGCCAGCAGTACAGGACCGGGACTTGGGGGAGCTTTCTTT. Its translation is CASSTGPGLGGAFF.

The chain is built from TRBV19 and TRBJ2-2; TRBD1 matches 9 bases. Trimming cost V 3 bases and J 4 bases; bases outside gene matches: 9. The CDR3 covers 17 residues. Germline CDR1 LNHDA, CDR2 SQIVND (reference sequence). The CDR3 nucleotides are TGTGCCAGTAGTATTCAGAGGAGGACAGGGGTCACCGGGGAGCTGTTTTTT. It codes for CASSIQRRTGVTGELFF.

This chain joins TRBV14 and TRBJ1-6; D gene unclear. Trimming shortened V by 2 bases and J by 6 bases, and 8 bases separated the two germline ends. Germline assignment: CDR1 SGHDN and CDR2 FVKESK. CDR3 size: 14 residues. CDR3 in DNA: TGTGCCAGCAGCCAACGCGGGCGTAATTCACCCCTCCACTTT. Translating it yields CASSQRGRNSPLHF.

This chain connects TRBV6-1 to TRBJ2-3, with TRBD1 identical over 11 bases. Trimming removed 3 bases from V and 6 bases from J; junction bases left unmatched: 11. Germline loops: CDR1 MNHNS, CDR2 SASEGT. CDR3 length equals 17 residues. The CDR3 region has the DNA TGTGCCAGCAGTGAGGGACAGGGGGGATACAGCGTTGATACGCAGTATTTT. Residues: CASSEGQGGYSVDTQYF.